This TCR beta chain was profiled in a study of blood T cell repertoires in COVID-19. TCRdb's copy holds only in-frame clones and misses some; the assay was immunoSEQ multiplex PCR. The sample holds about 160,000 clones; about 84% are singletons and the top ten take about 5.3%. V lost 6 bases to trimming and J lost 6 bases, with 14 bases between them. The CDR3 sequence is 13 residues long. The V gene is TRBV12-3 or TRBV12-4, the J gene TRBJ1-1, with D uncertain. Source material: PBMCs or T cells enriched from blood (not recorded which). The sequence was collected from a woman in her 40s with acute COVID-19. The CDR3 sequence: CASRETGGAEAFF. CDR3 coding DNA: TGTGCCAGCAGGGAGACTGGAGGAGCTGAAGCTTTCTTT.